The sequence of this T cell receptor beta chain was determined in a study of T cell repertoires in cytomegalovirus infection. Background on the study: Indications came from public TCR beta signatures; they pointed to CMV infection and to a matching HLA type. Study outcomes and limitations: Predominance within the ex vivo response was attributable to HLA-C-restricted CMV-specific TCR beta clonotypes.

Each CDR3 protein gets one entry after TCRdb re-called the reads with MiXCR. The sample includes fewer than 200,000 distinct CDR3 sequences, roughly 20% seen only once; the top ten take 2.5% to 3%. This clonotype was counted ten times or more. The target antigen is unknown. The V end lost 2 bases, the J end lost 0 bases, and 8 bases lay between the germline ends. Per the germline V gene, CDR1 is SGHNT and CDR2 is YYREEE (reference sequence). This CDR3 is 15 amino acids long. The chain uses TRBV5-4 and TRBJ2-2; D remains unclear. The source of this sequence is a human donor in good health (CMV status not recorded). Some clones in this sample may be carry-over from other donors' samples. The sample was PBMCs. In DNA, the CDR3 is TGTGCCAGCAGCTTTACGCCAGCGAACACCGGGGAGCTGTTTTTT. It encodes CASSFTPANTGELFF.